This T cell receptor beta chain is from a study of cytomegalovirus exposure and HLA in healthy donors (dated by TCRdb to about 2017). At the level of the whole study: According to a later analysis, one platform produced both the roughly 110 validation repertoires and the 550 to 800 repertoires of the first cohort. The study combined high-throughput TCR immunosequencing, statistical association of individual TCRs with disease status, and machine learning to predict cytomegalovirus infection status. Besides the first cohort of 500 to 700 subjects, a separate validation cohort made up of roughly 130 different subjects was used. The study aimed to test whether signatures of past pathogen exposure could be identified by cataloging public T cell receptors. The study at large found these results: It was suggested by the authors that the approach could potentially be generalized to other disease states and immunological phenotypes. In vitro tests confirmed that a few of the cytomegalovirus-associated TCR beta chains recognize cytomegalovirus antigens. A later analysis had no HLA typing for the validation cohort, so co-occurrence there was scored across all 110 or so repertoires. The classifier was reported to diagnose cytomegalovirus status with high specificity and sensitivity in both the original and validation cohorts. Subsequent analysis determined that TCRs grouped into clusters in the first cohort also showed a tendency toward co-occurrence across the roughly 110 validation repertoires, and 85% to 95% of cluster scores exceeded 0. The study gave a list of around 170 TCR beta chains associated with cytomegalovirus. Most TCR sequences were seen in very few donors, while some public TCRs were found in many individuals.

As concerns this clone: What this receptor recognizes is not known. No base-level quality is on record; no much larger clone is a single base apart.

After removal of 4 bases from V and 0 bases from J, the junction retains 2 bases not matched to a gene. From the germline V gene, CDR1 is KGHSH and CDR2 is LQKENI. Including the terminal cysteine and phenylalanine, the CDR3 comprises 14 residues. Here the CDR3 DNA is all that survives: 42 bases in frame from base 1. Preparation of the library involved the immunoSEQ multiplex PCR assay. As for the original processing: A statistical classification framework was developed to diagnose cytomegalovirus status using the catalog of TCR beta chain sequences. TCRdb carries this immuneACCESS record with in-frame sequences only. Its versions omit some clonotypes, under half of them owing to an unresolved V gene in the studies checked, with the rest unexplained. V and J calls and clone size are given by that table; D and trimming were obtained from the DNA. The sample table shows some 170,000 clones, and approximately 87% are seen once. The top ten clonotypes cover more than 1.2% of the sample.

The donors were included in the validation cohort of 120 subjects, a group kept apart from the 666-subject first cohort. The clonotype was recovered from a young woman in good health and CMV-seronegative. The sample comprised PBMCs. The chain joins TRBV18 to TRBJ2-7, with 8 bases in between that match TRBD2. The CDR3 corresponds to CASSLAGNSYEQYF. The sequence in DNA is TGTGCCAGCTCACTAGCGGGGAACTCCTACGAGCAGTACTTC.